This T cell receptor beta chain was identified during a study of shared clonotypes between healthy human individuals. All the donors were Caucasian adults who lived in Nashville, Tennessee. CD4+ cells were split into CD45RA+ naive and CD45RA-negative memory subsets. Measured with immunoSEQ multiplex PCR; TCRdb has only the in-frame clones, and not every one. The table lists 2 million to 3 million clones, roughly 92% of them singletons. The sample taken for sequencing was naive CD4+ T cells sorted from blood. As to subset: CD45RA+ positively selected. The sequence came from a man younger than 35 in good health.

The CDR3 spells CAISDKGNSAGDTQYF. For the CDR3, the DNA is TGTGCCATCAGTGACAAAGGAAATAGCGCGGGAGATACGCAGTATTTT. The genes are TRBV10-3 and TRBJ2-3, with D tentatively TRBD2 (5 bases). Germline V gene data show CDR1 as ENHRY and CDR2 as SYGVKD. The CDR3 contains 16 residues. With 3 bases removed from V and 5 bases from J, the gap between germline ends came to 18 bases.